This TCR beta chain was observed in a study of blood T cell repertoires in COVID-19. Study as a whole: T cells, B-cell-depleted T cells, or PBMCs provided the cDNA or gDNA that served as material.

Germline V gene lookup returns CDR1 MNHEY and CDR2 SVGAGI. The V gene end was trimmed by 6 bases and the J gene end by 7 bases; junction bases not matched to a gene: 11. CDR3 length: 15 amino acids. Repertoires were generated with immunoSEQ multiplex PCR, while TCRdb's copy carries only in-frame clones and drops some. Among 85,000 to 130,000 clones listed, around 80% were seen once. V gene TRBV6-5 combines with J gene TRBJ2-2, with TRBD1 identical over 7 bases. This clonotype was obtained from a woman aged 60-75 years with acute or convalescent COVID-19. The specimen was peripheral blood. CDR3 nucleotide sequence: TGTGCCAGCAGCCAAGGACAGGCCCCTGGCGGGGAGCTGTTTTTT. Protein product: CASSQGQAPGGELFF.